This T cell receptor beta chain was recovered during a study of radiation and T cells in renal cell carcinoma. At the level of the study: Nephrectomy followed 15 Gy stereotactic body radiation by 4 weeks.

The assay was immunoSEQ multiplex PCR, and TCRdb's table has in-frame clones only and misses some. The repertoire includes 150,000 or so clones, less than 85% of them detected once, and 20% to 25% sits in the top ten. The study, taken as a whole, reports: Without pretreatment biopsies, baseline tumor clonotype presence was undetermined. From baseline, blood top tumor clonotypes peaked at 2 weeks post-radiation.

Of note for this clone: The target antigen is unknown.

The time point: baseline pretreatment blood. Treatment indicated: 15 Gy SBRT to primary tumor, nephrectomy 4 weeks later. Blood was sampled at baseline, 2 weeks and 4 weeks after SBRT. Sequencing was performed on blood, taken from a patient whose treatment included radiotherapy and nephrectomy. The TCR comes from a woman in her fifties or sixties with renal cell carcinoma.

CDR3 region: CASSLYPGATNEKLFF. The CDR3 bases are TGTGCCAGCAGTTTATATCCGGGAGCAACTAATGAAAAACTGTTTTTT. The rearrangement links TRBV27 to TRBJ1-4; D is undetermined. Looked up from germline, CDR1 is MNHEY and CDR2 is SMNVEV (reference sequence). CDR3 length: 16 residues. Trimming took off 1 base at V and 0 bases at J, with 9 bases between the two ends.